These 31 T cell receptor beta chains were all obtained from the same sample, sequenced in a study of T cell clusters in autoimmune cytopenias. TRB rearrangements were amplified by touch-down multiplex PCR with mixed TRB-A/B primers. TCRdb re-called the multiplex PCR reads, yielding one record per CDR3 amino acid sequence without DNA. This sample's table has several thousand distinct CDR3 sequences. TRB was amplified from roughly 0.25 ug of peripheral blood genomic DNA per sample. Sequences were obtained from peripheral blood. These receptors originate from a human donor with an autoimmune cytopenia or autoimmune hepatitis (not recorded which).

The rearrangement links TRBV5-1 to TRBJ2-3. Germline CDR1 reads SGHRS; CDR2 reads YFSETQ. The CDR3 loop spans 14 amino acids. The CDR3 region is CASSLGHNTDTQYF.

The V gene is TRBV12-3 or TRBV12-4, the J gene TRBJ1-5; TCRdb selects TRBD1, and the lack of DNA leaves this call unchecked. CDR3 length: 16 residues. CDR3: CASSPQGVRSNQPQHF.

The chain combines TRBV20-1 with TRBJ2-3; TCRdb indicates TRBD1, and absent DNA this call remains unverified. Germline lookup yields CDR1 DFQATT and CDR2 SNEGSKA (reference sequence). CDR3 size: 15 residues. CDR3 region: CSARPLQGSPDTQYF.

The rearrangement links TRBV30 to TRBJ2-1; checking the TCRdb D call of TRBD1 is not possible without DNA. The CDR3 is 14 residues long. CDR1 and CDR2 (germline): GTSNPN, SVGIG (reference sequence). The CDR3: CAWSGSQGGYEQFF. The whole variable domain, filled in from reference TRBV30 and TRBJ2-1, reads SQTIHQWPATLVQPVGSPLSLECTVEGTSNPNLYWYRQAAGRGLQLLFYSVGIGQISSEVPQNLSASRPQDRQFILSSKKLLLSDSGFYLCAWSGSQGGYEQFFGPGTRLTVL.

Frequency places this clonotype as medium-sized (0.01 to 0.1%). The rearrangement links TRBV11-3 to TRBJ1-3; TCRdb reports TRBD1, a call that lacks DNA to check it against. Germline V gene lookup returns CDR1 SGHNT and CDR2 YENEEA. The CDR3 totals 13 residues. CDR3: CARRWGPGNTIYF.

Measured by frequency, this clonotype is medium-sized. The V gene is TRBV11-3, the J gene TRBJ2-7. CDR3 size: 12 residues. Germline V CDR1 and CDR2: SGHNT, YENEEA. CDR3 region: CASPDTSYEQYF.

The chain combines TRBV28 with TRBJ1-6; TCRdb lists TRBD1, though no DNA is available to test this call. In germline, CDR1 is MDHEN, CDR2 SYDVKM. This CDR3 is 18 amino acids long. The CDR3 region is CASSWRTGHYRNNSPLHF.

The V call is TRBV30, the J call TRBJ1-2; TCRdb gives TRBD1 as the D gene, but with no DNA this cannot be confirmed. This CDR3 is built from 18 residues. Germline-derived CDR1 and CDR2 are GTSNPN and SVGIG (reference sequence). The CDR3 sequence: CAWNRLINRAAANYGYTF.

The chain couples TRBV27 to TRBJ1-5; lacking DNA, the TRBD1 call made by TCRdb goes unchecked. The CDR3 consists of 17 residues. In germline, CDR1 is MNHEY, CDR2 SMNVEV (reference sequence). This chain's CDR3 is CASPPGKSAHNGQPQHF.

This clonotype is classed as medium-sized (0.01 to 0.1%) by frequency. The V gene is TRBV6-6, the J gene TRBJ1-4; TCRdb calls TRBD1, which cannot be checked without DNA. Germline CDR1 reads MNHNY; CDR2 reads SVGAGI (reference sequence). The CDR3 contains 19 residues. The CDR3 spells CASSTRQGTSLAANEKLFF.

V and J are TRBV19 and TRBJ1-4; TCRdb's D call of TRBD1 is untestable without DNA. This CDR3 is built from 15 residues. Germline V gene lookup returns CDR1 LNHDA and CDR2 SQIVND (reference sequence). The chain's CDR3 is CASRMRGHGNEKLFF. The full variable domain, rest sourced from reference TRBV19 and TRBJ1-4, is DGGITQSPKYLFRKEGQNVTLSCEQNLNHDAMYWYRQDPGQGLRLIYYSQIVNDFQKGDIAEGYSVSREKKESFPLTVTSAQKNPTAFYLCASRMRGHGNEKLFFGSGTQLSVL.

J is TRBJ2-1 and V is TRBV6-4; absent DNA, TCRdb's TRBD1 call cannot be checked. The CDR3 contains 16 residues. The germline gives CDR1 MRHNA, CDR2 SNTAGT. This CDR3 is CASSDSAGDLTDEQFF.

The chain's CDR3 is CASSLEQVGEKLFF. This chain links TRBV7-6 with TRBJ1-4. CDR3 size: 14 residues. In germline, CDR1 is SGHVS, CDR2 FNYEAQ.

This clonotype registers medium-sized by frequency. The chain carries TRBV19 and TRBJ1-5; TCRdb's assignment of TRBD1 cannot be checked, as there is no DNA. The CDR3 covers 15 residues. Germline V gene lookup returns CDR1 LNHDA and CDR2 SQIVND (reference sequence). The CDR3 is CASRTGYGGNQPQHF. The variable domain in full, completed from reference TRBV19 and TRBJ1-5, reads DGGITQSPKYLFRKEGQNVTLSCEQNLNHDAMYWYRQDPGQGLRLIYYSQIVNDFQKGDIAEGYSVSREKKESFPLTVTSAQKNPTAFYLCASRTGYGGNQPQHFGDGTRLSIL.

This clonotype is labeled medium-sized based on frequency. The V gene is TRBV11-3, the J gene TRBJ2-7; TCRdb names TRBD2, which stays unverified in the absence of DNA. The CDR3 is 15 amino acids. Germline CDR1 and CDR2: SGHNT and YENEEA. CDR3 sequence reads: CASSLGGLADYEQYF.

This clonotype is classed as large by frequency. The chain carries TRBV6-5 and TRBJ2-4; TCRdb designates TRBD1, a call that cannot be tested without DNA. The CDR3 sequence is 21 residues long. Looked up from germline, CDR1 is MNHEY and CDR2 is SVGAGI. The chain's CDR3 is CASSYPNGTGTQGKPRNIQYF.

This clonotype is medium-sized (0.01 to 0.1%) by frequency. This chain joins TRBV19 and TRBJ1-4. CDR1 and CDR2 from the germline V gene are LNHDA and SQIVND (reference sequence). CDR3 size: 15 residues. CDR3 protein: CASSSPAGAREKLFF.

This clonotype is called medium-sized based on its frequency. The genes are TRBV7-9 and TRBJ1-4; TCRdb proposes TRBD1, but this gene call is untestable without DNA. This CDR3 is 18 amino acids long. Germline CDR1 and CDR2: SEHNR and FQNEAQ (reference sequence). This chain's CDR3 is CASSPPLAPTATNEKLFF.

The chain has TRBV7-2 and TRBJ2-6; TCRdb outputs TRBD1, but without DNA this stays unchecked. This CDR3 contains 18 residues. CDR1 is SGHTA and CDR2 is FQGNSA in the germline V gene. The CDR3 loop is CASSRHDRAASGANVLTF.

The gene calls are TRBV18 and TRBJ2-3; without DNA, the TCRdb call of TRBD1 cannot be checked. Looked up from germline, CDR1 is KGHSH and CDR2 is LQKENI. CDR3 size: 17 residues. The CDR3 region is CASSRSNSGGVGDTQYF.

The V gene is TRBV20-1, the J gene TRBJ1-1; the D gene TCRdb calls, TRBD1, cannot be checked with no DNA. The germline CDR1 and CDR2 sequences are DFQATT and SNEGSKA (reference sequence). The CDR3 has 13 residues. Here the CDR3 reads CSAILGGHTEAFF.

This clonotype is classed as medium-sized by frequency. This chain uses TRBV27 with TRBJ2-2. This CDR3 contains 12 residues. Germline V gene lookup returns CDR1 MNHEY and CDR2 SMNVEV (reference sequence). CDR3 amino acids: CASSLPTGELFF.

By frequency, this clonotype is medium-sized (0.01 to 0.1%). This sequence joins TRBV30 and TRBJ2-2; the D gene TCRdb calls, TRBD2, cannot be checked with no DNA. This CDR3 is 15 amino acids long. From germline, CDR1 is GTSNPN and CDR2 SVGIG (reference sequence). CDR3 region: CAWRLGLGIAGELFF.

This chain joins TRBV19 and TRBJ2-1; with no DNA, the TCRdb D assignment of TRBD1 cannot be verified. Germline assignment: CDR1 LNHDA and CDR2 SQIVND (reference sequence). The CDR3 covers 14 residues. The CDR3: CASSRQGTSYEQFF.

This clonotype counts as medium-sized by frequency. This chain connects TRBV12-3 or TRBV12-4 to TRBJ2-5; TCRdb's D gene call, TRBD1, goes unchecked for lack of DNA. The CDR3 loop spans 17 amino acids. The CDR3 spells CASSYSVHRGDRETQYF.

By frequency, this clonotype is medium-sized. This sequence joins TRBV4-2 and TRBJ2-6; TCRdb picks TRBD1, but there is no DNA to check that call. The CDR3 has 16 amino acids. Germline CDR1 and CDR2: LGHNA and YNFKEQ. CDR3 amino acids: CASSQTGGSGANVLTF.

Judged by frequency, this clonotype is medium-sized. CDR3 in amino acids: CASRQGFYGYTF. This rearrangement joins TRBV12-3 or TRBV12-4 to TRBJ1-2; the D call from TCRdb, TRBD1, cannot be confirmed without DNA. CDR3 length: 12 residues.

According to its frequency, this clonotype is medium-sized. The V gene is TRBV12-3 or TRBV12-4, the J gene TRBJ1-5; the D call from TCRdb, TRBD1, cannot be confirmed without DNA. The CDR3 covers 15 residues. The CDR3 spells CASSAGGLGNQPQHF.

The chain combines TRBV12-3 or TRBV12-4 with TRBJ2-1; the TCRdb D gene call, TRBD2, has no DNA to confirm it. This CDR3 region has 17 residues. This chain's CDR3 is CASSPPWTSVPGDEQFF.

The chain is built from TRBV4-2 and TRBJ2-6. The CDR3 has 16 amino acids. In germline, CDR1 is LGHNA, CDR2 YNFKEQ. CDR3 sequence: CASSQDSSSGANVLTF.

The V and J genes are TRBV11-3 and TRBJ2-1; TCRdb gives TRBD2 as the D gene, but with no DNA this cannot be confirmed. CDR1 and CDR2 from the germline V gene are SGHNT and YENEEA. The CDR3 is made up of 16 amino acids. CDR3 residues: CASSLGLAGSYNEQFF.